The present TCR beta chain was sequenced within a study of monozygotic twins with inflammatory bowel disease. Per the germline V gene, CDR1 is SEHNR and CDR2 is FQNEAQ (reference sequence). This CDR3 spans 15 amino acids. TCRdb derives one entry per CDR3 protein from the 5' RACE reads, leaving out DNA. This table lists roughly 300,000 distinct CDR3 sequences. J is TRBJ2-5 and V is TRBV7-9; the D call from TCRdb, TRBD2, cannot be confirmed without DNA. The sequence was collected from a human donor with ulcerative colitis or Crohn's disease, or a healthy co-twin of an affected twin (not recorded which). The sample was blood. The CDR3 sequence: CASSLTSPGQETQYF.